Detailed here is one T cell receptor (beta chain). Profiling relied on immunoSEQ multiplex PCR, and the TCRdb table lists in-frame clones only, not all of them. The data show 200,000 to 250,000 clones, with approximately 78% seen just once and 8% to 9% held by the top ten. V was clipped by 4 bases and J by 7 bases; unmatched bases: 13. The CDR3 contains 15 residues. Looked up from germline, CDR1 is SGDLS and CDR2 is YYNGEE. Enrollment of patients from Seattle took place during active infection, with longitudinal follow-up. This record belongs to a study of blood T cell repertoires in COVID-19. Study as a whole: PBMCs, B-cell-depleted T cells, or T cells provided the cDNA or gDNA that made up the material.

The TCR sequence derives from a woman of 80 years or more with COVID-19, enrolled during active disease. This sequence joins TRBV9 and TRBJ2-5, with TRBD1 matching over 7 bases. Sequencing used peripheral blood. This chain's CDR3 is CASSSRQGPSGTQYF. The CDR3 DNA reads as TGTGCCAGCAGCTCACGACAGGGCCCGTCCGGGACCCAGTACTTC.